A single sample is the source of the 26 T cell receptor beta chains below, sequenced in a study of blood T cells in healthy people across ages. A second PCR of roughly 6 to 12 cycles used a sample-barcoded 5' primer and a J-beta primer mix. TCRdb redid the calling of the 5' RACE reads with MiXCR, one entry per CDR3 protein. The sample has about 1.8 million distinct CDR3 sequences, roughly 49% seen once. Sequencing input: blood. Receptors originate from a woman aged 40 to 50 in good health.

V gene TRBV20-1 combines with J gene TRBJ2-1; the D is unclear. Near its end, the DNA agrees better with TRBJ2-7, so the J call may be wrong. The CDR3 loop spans 15 amino acids. Germline lookup yields CDR1 DFQATT and CDR2 SNEGSKA (reference sequence). CDR3 sequence: CSASLGRSSYNEQYF. The CDR3 DNA follows: TGCAGTGCTAGTCTTGGCAGGAGCTCCTACAATGAGCAGTACTTC.

V and J are TRBV7-3 and TRBJ2-3; TRBD2 agrees at 9 bases. The CDR3 is made up of 16 amino acids. The germline CDR1 and CDR2 sequences are SGHTA and FQGTGA. With V trimmed by 5 bases and J by 2 bases, 8 bases remained unmatched. CDR3 sequence reads: CASSLIPSGATDTQYF. The CDR3 DNA reads TGTGCCAGCAGCCTTATTCCTAGCGGGGCCACAGATACGCAGTATTTT.

The genes are TRBV6-1 and TRBJ2-1; D possibly corresponds to TRBD2 (6 bases). The ends were cut back, 6 bases at V and 15 bases at J, with 18 bases in the middle. Germline-derived CDR1 and CDR2 are MNHNS and SASEGT. This CDR3 region has 12 residues. The DNA of the CDR3 is TGTGCCAGCAGATCGGGATCGGGAGTTGGGTTCTTC. Encoded protein: CASRSGSGVGFF.

The V call is TRBV6-1, the J call TRBJ2-7, with 16 positions matching TRBD2. This CDR3 is 17 amino acids long. V lost 4 bases, J lost 5 bases, and 8 bases stayed unmatched. The V gene's germline CDR1 is MNHNS and CDR2 SASEGT. The CDR3 is CASSAGLAGGPRNEQYF. The CDR3 DNA reads as TGTGCCAGCAGTGCGGGACTAGCGGGGGGGCCGAGGAACGAGCAGTACTTC.

CDR3 loop: CSGATGDEQYF. In DNA, the CDR3 is TGCAGCGGGGCTACAGGAGACGAGCAGTACTTC. The chain combines TRBV29-1 with TRBJ2-7; D might be TRBD1 (5 bases). The V gene's germline CDR1 is SQVTM and CDR2 ANQGSEA. The CDR3 is 11 amino acids. V was pared by 7 bases and J by 5 bases, with 12 bases between.

The chain joins TRBV14 to TRBJ2-3; 8 bases are shared with TRBD1. The CDR3 is made up of 16 amino acids. The germline CDR1 and CDR2 sequences are SGHDN and FVKESK. The ends lost 3 bases at V and 5 bases at J; junction bases unmatched: 10. The CDR3 DNA follows: TGTGCCAGCAGCCAGTATGGGCAGGGGGCCATAGATACGCAGTATTTT. Protein sequence: CASSQYGQGAIDTQYF.

V gene TRBV20-1 combines with J gene TRBJ1-5, with a possible D match to TRBD1 (5 bases). CDR3 length: 15 amino acids. Per the germline V gene, CDR1 is DFQATT and CDR2 is SNEGSKA (reference sequence). V lost 0 bases, J lost 3 bases, and 12 bases lay in between. The chain's CDR3 is CSAREVGRANQPQHF. Here the CDR3 DNA reads TGCAGTGCTAGAGAGGTGGGCAGGGCCAATCAGCCCCAGCATTTT.

The rearrangement uses TRBV20-1 and TRBJ2-1, with 7 bases that match TRBD2. V gave up 1 base and J gave up 3 bases; unmatched junction bases: 6. The germline V gene encodes CDR1 DFQATT and CDR2 SNEGSKA (reference sequence). The CDR3 consists of 15 residues. The CDR3 loop is CSARGSGGYYNEQFF. DNA of the CDR3: TGCAGTGCTAGAGGTTCGGGAGGATACTACAATGAGCAGTTCTTC.

CDR3 region: CASRPGRQEQYF. CDR3 sequence (DNA): TGTGCCAGCAGGCCGGGACGGCAGGAGCAGTACTTC. V and J are TRBV2 and TRBJ2-7; D is perhaps TRBD1 or TRBD2 (5 bases each). Per germline, CDR1 SNHLY and CDR2 FYNNEI. Trimming shortened V by 6 bases and J by 7 bases, and 13 bases separated the two germline ends. CDR3 size: 12 residues.

This sequence joins TRBV15 and TRBJ1-2, with D hard to call. The CDR3 has 15 amino acids. Germline CDR1 and CDR2: LNHNV and YYDKDF (reference sequence). Deletions cut 0 bases from V and 8 bases from J, with 16 bases between. The CDR3 DNA reads as TGTGCCACCAGCAGAGATCGTAGGGAAGCTGGAGGCTACACCTTC. Its translation is CATSRDRREAGGYTF.

V usage is TRBV20-1 and J usage is TRBJ2-3; D gene ambiguous. V was clipped by 6 bases and J by 0 bases, with 10 bases between them. The CDR3 sequence is 13 residues long. Per germline, CDR1 DFQATT and CDR2 SNEGSKA (reference sequence). CDR3 residues: CSAEGGSTDTQYF. CDR3 nucleotides: TGCAGTGCCGAAGGTGGGAGCACAGATACGCAGTATTTT.

V gene TRBV12-3 or TRBV12-4 combines with J gene TRBJ2-3; 15 nucleotides line up with TRBD2. Germline trimming cut 7 bases from V and 1 base from J; bases unmatched to any gene: 9. The CDR3 is made up of 18 amino acids. The CDR3 DNA follows: TGTGCCAGCACCTCGGGACTAGCGGGGGGCCGGGGCACAGATACGCAGTATTTT. Translated: CASTSGLAGGRGTDTQYF.

The V and J genes are TRBV7-2 and TRBJ2-7; D possibly corresponds to TRBD1 (6 bases). Trimming removed 6 bases from V and 8 bases from J, with 23 bases in between. Germline CDR1 SGHTA, CDR2 FQGNSA. The CDR3 loop spans 15 amino acids. The CDR3 protein is CASRKPGTRNPQQYF. CDR3 coding DNA: TGTGCCAGCAGAAAACCCGGGACAAGGAATCCCCAGCAGTACTTC.

The rearrangement links TRBV10-1 to TRBJ2-7; D perhaps matches TRBD1 (6 bases). CDR3 size: 11 residues. The V end was cut by 9 bases, the J end by 2 bases, with 8 bases between. From germline, CDR1 is WNHNN and CDR2 SYGVQD (reference sequence). Here the CDR3 reads CARDRTYEQYF. As DNA, the CDR3 is TGCGCCAGAGACAGGACCTACGAGCAGTACTTC.

The chain is built from TRBV12-3 or TRBV12-4 and TRBJ2-1, with D maybe TRBD1 (6 bases). Trimming removed 6 bases from V and 2 bases from J, with 32 bases in between. This CDR3 spans 21 amino acids. The DNA of the CDR3 is TGTGCCAGCAGCTCCCTGTATGGGGGCGTTAAGAACGAATATCCCTACAATGAGCAGTTCTTC. It encodes CASSSLYGGVKNEYPYNEQFF.

This clonotype was picked up a small number of times. The V call is TRBV4-2, the J call TRBJ2-5; perhaps TRBD2 as D (6 bases). Near its end, the DNA agrees better with TRBJ2-7, so the J call may be wrong. Germline V gene data show CDR1 as LGHNA and CDR2 as YNFKEQ. The CDR3 has 14 residues. The CDR3 bases are TGTGCCAGCAGCCAAGATGGAGGGGAGGACGAGCAGTACTTC. Translating it yields CASSQDGGEDEQYF.

This clonotype was seen only once. The rearrangement uses TRBV10-3 and TRBJ1-1; TRBD1 agrees at 8 bases. The CDR3 loop spans 15 amino acids. The trim removed 10 bases at V and 0 bases at J, leaving 10 bases unmatched. Looked up from germline, CDR1 is ENHRY and CDR2 is SYGVKD. Here the CDR3 DNA reads TGTGCCAGCCGTGGGACAGGCGACATGAACACTGAAGCTTTCTTT. Protein: CASRGTGDMNTEAFF.

In its sample, this clonotype was seen a few times. The V gene is TRBV11-2, the J gene TRBJ2-3; TRBD1 might be the D (6 bases). The CDR3 extends over 14 amino acids. The germline V gene has CDR1 SGHAT and CDR2 FQNNGV. The V end was cut by 5 bases, the J end by 8 bases, with 17 bases between. Here the CDR3 reads CASSQRTGQGTQYF. CDR3 in DNA: TGTGCCAGCAGCCAGCGAACAGGGCAGGGTACGCAGTATTTT. The whole variable domain, remainder taken from reference TRBV11-2 and TRBJ2-3, is EAGVAQSPRYKIIEKRQSVAFWCNPISGHATLYWYQQILGQGPKLLIQFQNNGVVDDSQLPKDRFSAERLKGVDSTLKIQPAKLEDSAVYLCASSQRTGQGTQYFGPGTRLTVL.

The J gene is TRBJ2-2, the V gene TRBV2; 9 bases line up with TRBD1. The trim removed 3 bases at V and 3 bases at J, leaving 5 bases unmatched. The germline V gene has CDR1 SNHLY and CDR2 FYNNEI. The CDR3 runs to 16 residues. The CDR3 loop reads CASSEGDRADTGELFF. The CDR3 nucleotides are TGTGCCAGCAGTGAGGGGGACAGGGCAGACACCGGGGAGCTGTTTTTT.

The chain's CDR3 is CSATKLALLYF. The CDR3 DNA sequence: TGCAGTGCAACAAAACTAGCGTTGCTGTACTTC. The chain carries TRBV20-1 and TRBJ2-4; 7 bases fit TRBD2. Germline assignment: CDR1 DFQATT and CDR2 SNEGSKA (reference sequence). With V trimmed by 6 bases and J by 15 bases, 11 bases remained unmatched. There are 11 residues in the CDR3.

The gene calls are TRBV12-3 or TRBV12-4 and TRBJ2-2, with D uncertain. CDR3 length equals 12 residues. Trimming shortened V by 1 base and J by 5 bases, and 2 bases separated the two germline ends. The CDR3 nucleotides are TGTGCCAGCAGTTTAGAGACCGGGGAGCTGTTTTTT. Translation gives CASSLETGELFF.

This clonotype was counted between two and nine times. The chain uses TRBV4-1 and TRBJ2-3; TRBD2 matches at 12 bases. This CDR3 has 17 residues. Germline trimming cut 0 bases from V and 4 bases from J; bases unmatched to any gene: 5. Germline CDR1 is MGHRA and CDR2 is YSYEKL. CDR3 sequence reads: CASSQEKASGGADTQYF. CDR3 nucleotide sequence: TGCGCCAGCAGCCAAGAGAAAGCTAGCGGGGGGGCAGATACGCAGTATTTT.

The CDR3, as DNA: TGCAGTGCTAGAGATAGGCTAGCGGGGGGCCTCTCCTACAATGAGCAGTTCTTC. Translating gives CSARDRLAGGLSYNEQFF. J is TRBJ2-1 and V is TRBV20-1; 11 nucleotides align to TRBD2. From germline, CDR1 is DFQATT and CDR2 SNEGSKA (reference sequence). The CDR3 is 18 residues long. The junction had 7 bases not matched to a gene; V was cut back by 0 bases and J by 0 bases.

The CDR3 reads CASSRTLNTEAFF. In DNA form, the CDR3 reads TGTGCCAGCAGTAGGACACTGAACACTGAAGCTTTCTTT. The V call is TRBV6-2 or TRBV6-3, the J call TRBJ1-1, with D tentatively TRBD1 (5 bases). CDR1 is MNHEY and CDR2 is SVGEGT in the germline V gene. V lost 5 bases to trimming and J lost 0 bases, with 7 bases between them. This CDR3 has 13 residues.

Of note for this clonotype: One end of the junction does not line up with germline, which may come from a read error. The chain links TRBV6-1 to TRBJ2-5, with 13 bases identical to TRBD2. Germline V gene lookup returns CDR1 MNHNS and CDR2 SASEGT. The CDR3 consists of 16 residues. CDR3 nucleotide sequence: TGTGACAGCAGTCCGACTAGCGGGGGGTTTTTCGAGACCCAGTACTTC. It codes for CDSSPTSGGFFETQYF.

This sequence joins TRBV10-3 and TRBJ1-2; D perhaps matches TRBD1 (5 bases). V lost 2 bases, J lost 9 bases, and 10 bases lay in between. The CDR3 has 12 residues. The V gene's germline CDR1 is ENHRY and CDR2 SYGVKD. CDR3 DNA: TGTGCCATCAGTGAGGCAGGGATGAGCTACACCTTC. Translating it yields CAISEAGMSYTF.